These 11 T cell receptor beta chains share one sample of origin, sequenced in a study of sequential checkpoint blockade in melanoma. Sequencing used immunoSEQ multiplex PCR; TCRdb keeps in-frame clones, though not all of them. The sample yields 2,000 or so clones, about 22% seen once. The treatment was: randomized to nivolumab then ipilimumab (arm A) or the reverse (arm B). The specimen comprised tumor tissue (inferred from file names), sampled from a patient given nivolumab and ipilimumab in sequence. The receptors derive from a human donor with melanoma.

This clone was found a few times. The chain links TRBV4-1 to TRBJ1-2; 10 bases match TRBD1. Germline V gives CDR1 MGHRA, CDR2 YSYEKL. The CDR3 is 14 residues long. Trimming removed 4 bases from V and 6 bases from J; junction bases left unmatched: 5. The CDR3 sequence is CASSRDRGPDGYTF. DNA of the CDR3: TGCGCCAGCAGCCGAGACAGGGGGCCGGATGGCTACACCTTC.

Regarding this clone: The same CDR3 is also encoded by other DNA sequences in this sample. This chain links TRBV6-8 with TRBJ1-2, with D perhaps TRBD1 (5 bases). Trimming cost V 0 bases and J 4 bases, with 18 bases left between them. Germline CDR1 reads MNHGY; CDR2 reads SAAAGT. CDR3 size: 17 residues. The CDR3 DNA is TGTGCCAGCAGTTACTCGTACGCGAGGGACGACGCCTATGGCTACACCTTC. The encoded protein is CASSYSYARDDAYGYTF.

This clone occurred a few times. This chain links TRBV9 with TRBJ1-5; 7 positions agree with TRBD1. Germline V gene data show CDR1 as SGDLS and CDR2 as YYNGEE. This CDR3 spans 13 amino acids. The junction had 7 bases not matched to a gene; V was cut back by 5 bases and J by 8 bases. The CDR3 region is CASRAMTGKPQHF. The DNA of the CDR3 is TGTGCCAGCAGGGCTATGACAGGGAAGCCCCAGCATTTT. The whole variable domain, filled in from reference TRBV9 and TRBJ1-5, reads DSGVTQTPKHLITATGQRVTLRCSPRSGDLSVYWYQQSLDQGLQFLIQYYNGEERAKGNILERFSAQQFPDLHSELNLSSLELGDSALYFCASRAMTGKPQHFGDGTRLSIL.

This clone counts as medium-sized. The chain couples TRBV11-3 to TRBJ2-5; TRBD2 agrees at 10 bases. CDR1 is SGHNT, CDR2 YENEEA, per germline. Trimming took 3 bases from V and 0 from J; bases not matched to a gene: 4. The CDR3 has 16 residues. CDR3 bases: TGTGCCAGCAGCTTGCGGACTAGCGGATACCAAGAGACCCAGTACTTC. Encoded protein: CASSLRTSGYQETQYF.

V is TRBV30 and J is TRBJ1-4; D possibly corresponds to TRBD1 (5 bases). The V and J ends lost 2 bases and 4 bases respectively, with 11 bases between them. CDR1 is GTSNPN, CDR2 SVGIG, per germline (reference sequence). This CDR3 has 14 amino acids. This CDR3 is CAWSTRQINEKLFF. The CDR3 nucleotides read TGTGCCTGGAGTACCCGACAGATTAATGAAAAACTGTTTTTT.

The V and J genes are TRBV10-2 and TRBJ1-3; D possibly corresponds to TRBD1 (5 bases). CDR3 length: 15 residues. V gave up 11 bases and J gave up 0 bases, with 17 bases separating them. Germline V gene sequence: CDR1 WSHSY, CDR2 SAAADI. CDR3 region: CALKHDSYSGNTIYF. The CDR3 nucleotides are TGCGCCCTCAAGCACGACAGTTACTCTGGAAACACCATATATTTT.

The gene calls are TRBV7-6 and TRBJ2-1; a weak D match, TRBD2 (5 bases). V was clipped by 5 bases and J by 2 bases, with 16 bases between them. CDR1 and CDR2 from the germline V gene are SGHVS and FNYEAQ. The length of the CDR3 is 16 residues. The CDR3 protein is CASSPTDGGPYNEQFF. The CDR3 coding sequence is TGTGCCAGCAGCCCCACCGACGGAGGTCCCTACAATGAGCAGTTCTTC.

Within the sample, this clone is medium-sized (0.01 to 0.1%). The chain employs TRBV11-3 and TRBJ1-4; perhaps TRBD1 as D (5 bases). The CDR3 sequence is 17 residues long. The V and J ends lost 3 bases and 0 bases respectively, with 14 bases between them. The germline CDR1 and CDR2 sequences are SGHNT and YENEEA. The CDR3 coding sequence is TGTGCCAGCAGCTTGATCGACAGACTATCAACTAATGAAAAACTGTTTTTT. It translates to CASSLIDRLSTNEKLFF.

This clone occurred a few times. The DNA for the CDR3 is TGTGCCAGCAGCTTAGAGCCGGGGATACTGAATGAGCAGTTCTTC. Encoded protein: CASSLEPGILNEQFF. The V call is TRBV7-7, the J call TRBJ2-1; D possibly corresponds to TRBD2 (5 bases). Trimming removed 1 base from V and 7 bases from J, with 14 bases in between. The CDR3 sequence is 15 residues long. Germline V lookup: CDR1 SSHAT, CDR2 FNYEAQ (reference sequence). Looking up the rest from reference TRBV7-7 and TRBJ2-1 gives the full variable domain: GAGVSQSPRYKVTKRGQDVTLRCDPISSHATLYWYQQALGQGPEFLTYFNYEAQPDKSGLPSDRFSAERPEGSISTLTIQRTEQRDSAMYRCASSLEPGILNEQFFGPGTRLTVL.

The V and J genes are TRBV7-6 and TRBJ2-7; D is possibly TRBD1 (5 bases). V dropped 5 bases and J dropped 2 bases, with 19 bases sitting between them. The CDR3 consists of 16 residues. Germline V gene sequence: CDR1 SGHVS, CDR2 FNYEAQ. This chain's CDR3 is CASSVLSRVGTYEQYF. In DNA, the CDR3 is TGTGCCAGCAGCGTCCTTTCCAGGGTGGGCACCTACGAGCAGTACTTC.

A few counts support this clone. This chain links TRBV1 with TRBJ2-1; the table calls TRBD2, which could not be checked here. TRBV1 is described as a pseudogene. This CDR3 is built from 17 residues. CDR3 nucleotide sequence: TGCGCCAGCAGCCGTCCTGCCGAGCGGGGTCCTTACAATGAGCAGTTCTTC. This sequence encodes CASSRPAERGPYNEQFF.